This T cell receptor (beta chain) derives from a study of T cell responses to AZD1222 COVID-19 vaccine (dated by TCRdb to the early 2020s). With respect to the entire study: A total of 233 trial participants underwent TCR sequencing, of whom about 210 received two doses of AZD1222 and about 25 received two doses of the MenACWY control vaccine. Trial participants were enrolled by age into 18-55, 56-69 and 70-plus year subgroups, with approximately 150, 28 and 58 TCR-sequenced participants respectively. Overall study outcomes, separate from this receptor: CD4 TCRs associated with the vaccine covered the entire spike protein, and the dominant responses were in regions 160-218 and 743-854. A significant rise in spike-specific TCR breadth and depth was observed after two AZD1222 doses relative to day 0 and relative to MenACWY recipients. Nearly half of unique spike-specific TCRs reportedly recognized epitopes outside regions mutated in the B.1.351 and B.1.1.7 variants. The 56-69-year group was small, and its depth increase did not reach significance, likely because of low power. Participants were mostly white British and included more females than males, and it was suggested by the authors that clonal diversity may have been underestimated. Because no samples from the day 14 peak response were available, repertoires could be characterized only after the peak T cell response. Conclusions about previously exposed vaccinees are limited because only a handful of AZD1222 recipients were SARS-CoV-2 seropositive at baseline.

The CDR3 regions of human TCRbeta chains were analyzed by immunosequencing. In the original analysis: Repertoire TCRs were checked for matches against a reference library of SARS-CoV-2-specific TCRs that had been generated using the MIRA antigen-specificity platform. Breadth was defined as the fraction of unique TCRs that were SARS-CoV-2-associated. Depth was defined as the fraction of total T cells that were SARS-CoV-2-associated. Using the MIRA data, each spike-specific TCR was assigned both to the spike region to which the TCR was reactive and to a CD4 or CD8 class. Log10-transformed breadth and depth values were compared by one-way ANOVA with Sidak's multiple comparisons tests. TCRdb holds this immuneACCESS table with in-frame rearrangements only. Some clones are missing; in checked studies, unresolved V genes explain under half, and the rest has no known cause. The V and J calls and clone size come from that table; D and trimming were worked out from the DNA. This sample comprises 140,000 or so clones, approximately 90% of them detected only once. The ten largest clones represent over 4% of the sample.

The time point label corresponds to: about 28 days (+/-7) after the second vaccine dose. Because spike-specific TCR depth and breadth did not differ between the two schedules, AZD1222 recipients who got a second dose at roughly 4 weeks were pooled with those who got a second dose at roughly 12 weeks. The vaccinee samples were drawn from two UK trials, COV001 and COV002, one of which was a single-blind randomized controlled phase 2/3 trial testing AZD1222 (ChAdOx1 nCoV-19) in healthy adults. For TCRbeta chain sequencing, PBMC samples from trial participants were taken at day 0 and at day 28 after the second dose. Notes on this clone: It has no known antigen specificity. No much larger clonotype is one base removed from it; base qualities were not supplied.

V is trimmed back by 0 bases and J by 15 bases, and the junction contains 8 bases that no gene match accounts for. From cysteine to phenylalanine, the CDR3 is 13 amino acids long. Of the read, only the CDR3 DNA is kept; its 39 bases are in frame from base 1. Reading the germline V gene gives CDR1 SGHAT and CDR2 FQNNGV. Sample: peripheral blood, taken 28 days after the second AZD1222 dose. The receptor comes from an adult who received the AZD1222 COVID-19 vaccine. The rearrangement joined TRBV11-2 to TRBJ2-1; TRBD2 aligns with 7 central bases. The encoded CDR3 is CASSLDPSGYPFF. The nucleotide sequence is TGTGCCAGCAGCTTAGATCCTAGCGGATACCCGTTCTTC.